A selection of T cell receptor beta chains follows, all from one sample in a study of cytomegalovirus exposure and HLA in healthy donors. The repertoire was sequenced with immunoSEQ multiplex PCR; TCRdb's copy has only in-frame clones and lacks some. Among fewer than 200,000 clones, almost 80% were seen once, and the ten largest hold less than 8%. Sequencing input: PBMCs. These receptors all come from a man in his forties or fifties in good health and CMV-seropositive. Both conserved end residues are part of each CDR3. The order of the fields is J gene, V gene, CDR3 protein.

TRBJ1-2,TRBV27,CASRSGQGDGYTF
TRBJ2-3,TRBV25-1,CASSESSGYTQYF
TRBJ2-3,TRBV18,CASSAETGVTDTQYF
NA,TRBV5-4,CASSGGTGSKSSEQYF
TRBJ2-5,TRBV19,CASSQTGGETQYF
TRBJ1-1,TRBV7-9,CSSSLTLGRAFF
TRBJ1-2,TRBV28,CAIRERGRNYGYTF
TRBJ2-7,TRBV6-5,CASSSGLAGDEQYF
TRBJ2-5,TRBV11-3,CASSPEAGRETQYF
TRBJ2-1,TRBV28,CASSLAGIGDNEQFF
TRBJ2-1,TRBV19,CASSSGLAGAYNEQFF
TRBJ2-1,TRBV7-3,CASSLMGANNEQFF
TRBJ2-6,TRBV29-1,CSVFGGSGANGLTF
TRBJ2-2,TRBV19,CASSIVSGRSKTGELFF
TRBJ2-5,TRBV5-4,CASSLATVKKETQYF
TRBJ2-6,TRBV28,CALGRGSGANVLTF
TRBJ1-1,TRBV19,CASSPDRKGKAFF
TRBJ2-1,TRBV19,CASSIPLTSGFYNEQFF
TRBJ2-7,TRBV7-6,CASSSRGTYEQYF
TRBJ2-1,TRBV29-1,CSVETQGVYNEQFF
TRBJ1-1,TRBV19,CATYSQKGAGTKNTEAFF
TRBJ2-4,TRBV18,CASSSPGNIQYF
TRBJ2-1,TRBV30,CAYIPQTSGTVQFF
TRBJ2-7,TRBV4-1,CASSPLTGVGEQYF
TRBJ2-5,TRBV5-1,CASSSDSFREQYF
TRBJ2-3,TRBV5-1,CASSVLSPGADTQYF
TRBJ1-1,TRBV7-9,CSSSFSLNTEAFF
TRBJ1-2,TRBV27,CASSKTGINYGYTF
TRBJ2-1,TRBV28,CASNNLRGGTSYNEQFF
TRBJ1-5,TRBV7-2,CASSLDALGNQPQHF
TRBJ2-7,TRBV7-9,CASSFSGRGHEQYF
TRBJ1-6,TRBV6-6,CASSNQGNSPLHF
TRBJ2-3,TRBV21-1,CASRHRGRVTDTQYF
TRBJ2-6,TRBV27,CASSIMDRYRPGANGLTF
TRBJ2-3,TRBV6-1,CAHGAGVVGTDTQYF
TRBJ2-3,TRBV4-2,CASSQDLGLSTDTQYF
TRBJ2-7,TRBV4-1,CASSHLQGPHEQYF
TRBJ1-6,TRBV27,CASSPEDRLYNSPLHF
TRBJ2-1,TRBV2,CARASGRAVEQFF
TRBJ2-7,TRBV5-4,CASSSGTGPSYEQYF
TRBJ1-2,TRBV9,CASSVMDRDGYTF
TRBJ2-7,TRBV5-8,CASSFYAAEGEQYF
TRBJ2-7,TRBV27,CASSGLAGYEQYF
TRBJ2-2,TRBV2,CASSVGGTNTGELFF
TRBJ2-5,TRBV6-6,CASSDRGGMETQYF
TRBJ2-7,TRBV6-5,CASSRDRGPSEQYF
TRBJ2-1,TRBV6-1,CASSEAPGGLAGEGEQFF
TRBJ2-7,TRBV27,CASSFQREGSYEQYF
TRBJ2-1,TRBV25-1,CASSELDRNNEQFF
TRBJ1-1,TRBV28,CASGRDRGLWAFF
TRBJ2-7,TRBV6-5,CASSFTTGTGDNEQYF
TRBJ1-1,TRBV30,CAWGEGTQAFF
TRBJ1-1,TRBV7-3,CASSATGRNTEAFF